The clone carrying this TCR beta chain was seen more than once but under ten times. The entry originates in a study of response to subunit inactivated influenza vaccine. One entry per CDR3 protein, called by TCRdb with MiXCR from the RT-PCR reads. The sample shows roughly 550,000 distinct CDR3 sequences, roughly 23% of them seen only once. This CDR3 region has 14 residues. CDR1 is SGHAT, CDR2 FQNNGV, per germline. V trimming: 5 bases; J trimming: 6 bases; junction bases outside the gene matches: 7. Separately, the same data were catalogued under a study of T cells expressing NK-cell markers. That report adds: UMIs were included in TCR beta cDNA generated by 5'RACE template switching. Researchers report these clonotypes also headed the CD3+CD56-NKG2C+ fraction in a few donors.

The chain links TRBV11-2 to TRBJ2-7; TRBD1 matches 10 bases. The TCR was taken from a middle-aged man who received an inactivated influenza vaccine. This material consisted of CD4+ T cells sorted from PBMCs, taken less than 13 days after vaccination. CDR3 loop: CASSPRTGGGEQYF. The CDR3 DNA reads TGTGCCAGCAGCCCGAGGACAGGGGGAGGCGAGCAGTACTTC.